The 22 T cell receptor beta chains reported below all come from one sample, sequenced in a study of cytomegalovirus exposure and HLA in healthy donors. Primers included in the PCR were 60 Vbeta and 13 Jbeta primers. Using immunoSEQ multiplex PCR, the repertoire was profiled, and TCRdb retains in-frame clones only, with some absent. The sample lists about 150,000 clones; 60% to 80% were seen once. The specimen sequenced was PBMCs. These receptors all stem from a woman in her thirties or forties in good health and CMV-seronegative.

This clone was recorded a few times. V and J are TRBV7-9 and TRBJ2-1; 9 positions match TRBD1. V lost 4 bases to trimming and J lost 3 bases; unmatched junction nucleotides: 4. The CDR3 length is 15 residues. Germline CDR1 reads SEHNR; CDR2 reads FQNEAQ (reference sequence). The CDR3 reads CASSWGTGNYNEQFF. CDR3 nucleotide sequence: TGTGCCAGCAGCTGGGGGACAGGGAACTACAATGAGCAGTTCTTC.

The chain combines TRBV4-1 with TRBJ1-2; D is perhaps TRBD1 (6 bases). Per the germline V gene, CDR1 is MGHRA and CDR2 is YSYEKL. Trimming pared 4 bases from V and 8 bases from J, leaving 17 bases between. The CDR3 runs to 14 residues. This chain's CDR3 is CASSPRTDPWGYTF. CDR3 DNA: TGCGCCAGCAGCCCACGGACAGACCCTTGGGGCTACACCTTC.

This sequence joins TRBV7-9 and TRBJ2-5, with D perhaps matching TRBD1 (6 bases). V lost 5 bases to trimming and J lost 4 bases, with 11 bases between them. The CDR3 totals 13 residues. The germline V gene encodes CDR1 SEHNR and CDR2 FQNEAQ (reference sequence). CDR3 in DNA: TGTGCCAGCAGCCTAAGACAGGTAGAGACCCAGTACTTC. Its translation: CASSLRQVETQYF.

The chain combines TRBV18 with TRBJ1-1; TRBD1 matches 7 bases. V lost 3 bases, J lost 2 bases, and 6 bases stayed unmatched. This CDR3 is 15 amino acids long. Germline V gives CDR1 KGHSH, CDR2 LQKENI. The CDR3 region is CASSPGQFPNTEAFF. The CDR3, as DNA: TGTGCCAGCTCACCGGGACAGTTCCCTAACACTGAAGCTTTCTTT.

Here the CDR3 reads CASSARLEFGQAISYEQYF. In DNA, the CDR3 is TGTGCCAGCAGCGCCCGATTGGAGTTCGGACAGGCAATCTCCTACGAGCAGTACTTC. The chain joins TRBV21-1 to TRBJ2-7; the table's D call, TRBD1, has no DNA check behind it. TRBV21-1 is flagged as a pseudogene. CDR3 length: 19 amino acids.

V is TRBV19 and J is TRBJ1-1; the D gene is possibly TRBD1 (6 bases). The CDR3 spans 15 residues. Germline V gene data show CDR1 as LNHDA and CDR2 as SQIVND (reference sequence). The V end was cut by 5 bases, the J end by 0 bases, with 13 bases between. CDR3 bases: TGTGCCAGTAGTCCCAGGGGTGGTCTGAACACTGAAGCTTTCTTT. Translation gives CASSPRGGLNTEAFF. Together with reference TRBV19 and TRBJ1-1, the CDR3 gives the full variable domain: DGGITQSPKYLFRKEGQNVTLSCEQNLNHDAMYWYRQDPGQGLRLIYYSQIVNDFQKGDIAEGYSVSREKKESFPLTVTSAQKNPTAFYLCASSPRGGLNTEAFFGQGTRLTVV.

The V call is TRBV2, the J call TRBJ2-2, with TRBD1 matching over 7 bases. The CDR3 is made up of 15 amino acids. The germline CDR1 and CDR2 sequences are SNHLY and FYNNEI. Trimming took 4 bases from V and 6 from J; bases not matched to a gene: 8. The CDR3 spells CASSGIGQGAGELFF. In DNA, the CDR3 is TGTGCCAGCAGTGGGATCGGCCAGGGGGCCGGGGAGCTGTTTTTT.

This clone was picked up one time. A junction boundary mismatches the germline segment, possibly from a read error. The V call is TRBV7-2, the J call TRBJ2-4, with 8 bases identical to TRBD1. The length of the CDR3 is 14 residues. Germline CDR1 is SGHTA and CDR2 is FQGNSA. The CDR3 coding sequence is TGTGCCAGCAGCACGACAGGGGCCAAAAACAGTCAGTACTTC. This codes for CASSTTGAKNSQYF.

The DNA of the CDR3 is TGTGCCAGCAGCGTGAGCGGGAGTGGAGTGAATGAGCAGTTCTTC. Protein sequence: CASSVSGSGVNEQFF. The genes are TRBV9 and TRBJ2-1, with 8 bases that match TRBD2. The CDR3 sequence is 15 residues long. With V trimmed by 2 bases and J by 7 bases, 8 bases remained unmatched. The germline CDR1 and CDR2 sequences are SGDLS and YYNGEE.

This chain connects TRBV7-9 to TRBJ1-3, with 8 bases aligning to TRBD1. V lost 3 bases and J lost 3; bases outside the gene matches: 4. The CDR3 runs to 15 residues. Germline V gene sequence: CDR1 SEHNR, CDR2 FQNEAQ (reference sequence). The CDR3 DNA follows: TGTGCCAGCAGCTTGGCAGGGGGCGTTGGAAACACCATATATTTT. Its protein product is CASSLAGGVGNTIYF.

In this sample, this clone turned up once. At one boundary the junction diverges from the germline segment, which might be a read error. V is TRBV7-7 and J is TRBJ2-3, with D possibly TRBD1 on 5 matching bases. Germline values: CDR1 SSHAT, CDR2 FNYEAQ (reference sequence). The CDR3 is made up of 14 amino acids. As DNA, the CDR3 is TGTGCTAGCAGCTTAGACAGTCGCACAGATACGCAGTATTTT. Residues: CASSLDSRTDTQYF.

The chain uses TRBV6-5 and TRBJ1-1; 8 nucleotides match TRBD1. The CDR3 runs to 14 residues. V shed 10 bases and J 7 bases; nucleotides not matched to a gene: 14. The germline CDR1 and CDR2 sequences are MNHEY and SVGAGI. The CDR3 DNA reads as TGTGCCACGTGGAGGACAGGGCCAACCTATGAAGCTTTCTTT. Translation: CATWRTGPTYEAFF.

The genes are TRBV11-2 and TRBJ2-1; D may be TRBD1 (5 bases). The germline CDR1 and CDR2 sequences are SGHAT and FQNNGV. Trimming took 5 bases from V and 2 from J, leaving 19 bases between them. The CDR3 spans 17 residues. CDR3 in DNA: TGTGCCAGCAGCCGAGACAGTACCCCCACAGCCTACAATGAGCAGTTCTTC. Its protein product is CASSRDSTPTAYNEQFF. Full variable domain (outside the CDR3, taken from reference TRBV11-2 and TRBJ2-1): EAGVAQSPRYKIIEKRQSVAFWCNPISGHATLYWYQQILGQGPKLLIQFQNNGVVDDSQLPKDRFSAERLKGVDSTLKIQPAKLEDSAVYLCASSRDSTPTAYNEQFFGPGTRLTVL.

As for this clone: Other nucleotide sequences from this sample produce the same CDR3. The chain employs TRBV7-2 and TRBJ1-2; the D is unclear. Trimming left V 5 bases short and J 0 bases short, with 7 bases between. This CDR3 region has 13 residues. In germline, CDR1 is SGHTA, CDR2 FQGNSA. The CDR3 nucleotides read TGTGCCAGCAGCCCAGATTCTAACTATGGCTACACCTTC. Encoded protein: CASSPDSNYGYTF.

This sequence joins TRBV7-2 and TRBJ2-5; TRBD1 is a possible D gene (6 bases). The V gene's germline CDR1 is SGHTA and CDR2 FQGNSA. V was cut by 1 base and J by 1 base, with 10 bases left in between. The CDR3 has 15 residues. CDR3 DNA sequence: TGTGCCAGCAGCTTAGGGATAGGGGGCCAAGAGACCCAGTACTTC. This gives the protein CASSLGIGGQETQYF.

The CDR3 reads CASGTWSGGFDTQYF. The CDR3 bases are TGTGCTAGTGGTACCTGGTCGGGGGGCTTTGATACGCAGTATTTT. This chain links TRBV12-5 with TRBJ2-3, with TRBD2 as a possible D gene (7 bases). CDR1 and CDR2 from the germline V gene are LGHNT and FRNRAP. This CDR3 region has 15 residues. V lost 5 bases to trimming and J lost 6 bases, with 18 bases between them.

The chain carries TRBV7-3 and TRBJ2-1; D might be TRBD1 (6 bases). V was cut by 2 bases and J by 9 bases, with 14 bases left in between. The germline CDR1 and CDR2 sequences are SGHTA and FQGTGA. This CDR3 is 14 amino acids long. The CDR3 coding sequence is TGTGCCAGCAGCTTACAGGGGAATAGTGGTGAGCAGTTCTTC. Amino acids: CASSLQGNSGEQFF. Filled out from reference TRBV7-3 and TRBJ2-1, the complete variable domain reads GAGVSQTPSNKVTEKGKYVELRCDPISGHTALYWYRQSLGQGPEFLIYFQGTGAADDSGLPNDRFFAVRPEGSVSTLKIQRTERGDSAVYLCASSLQGNSGEQFFGPGTRLTVL.

V usage is TRBV7-6 and J usage is TRBJ2-5, with 7 bases fitting TRBD1. The CDR3 contains 16 residues. The germline V gene has CDR1 SGHVS and CDR2 FNYEAQ. V trimming: 5 bases; J trimming: 3 bases; junction bases outside the gene matches: 12. The CDR3: CASSIQPTGAEETQYF. CDR3 in DNA: TGTGCCAGCAGCATTCAACCTACAGGGGCAGAAGAGACCCAGTACTTC. Complete variable domain (other parts from reference TRBV7-6 and TRBJ2-5): GAGVSQSPRYKVTKRGQDVALRCDPISGHVSLYWYRQALGQGPEFLTYFNYEAQQDKSGLPNDRFSAERPEGSISTLTIQRTEQRDSAMYRCASSIQPTGAEETQYFGPGTRLLVL.

This chain connects TRBV13 to TRBJ2-5; 9 nucleotides align to TRBD1. After removal of 1 base from V and 4 bases from J, the junction contained 4 bases not matched to a gene. CDR1 is PRHDT, CDR2 FYEKMQ, per germline (reference sequence). The CDR3 consists of 15 residues. The CDR3 loop reads CASSLDGQGTETQYF. In DNA form, the CDR3 reads TGTGCCAGCAGCTTAGATGGACAGGGGACAGAGACCCAGTACTTC. The full variable domain, with the rest looked up from reference TRBV13 and TRBJ2-5, is AAGVIQSPRHLIKEKRETATLKCYPIPRHDTVYWYQQGPGQDPQFLISFYEKMQSDKGSIPDRFSAQQFSDYHSELNMSSLELGDSALYFCASSLDGQGTETQYFGPGTRLLVL.

V is TRBV7-8 and J is TRBJ2-5; 13 bases agree with TRBD2. The J call may be mistaken, given a closer DNA end match to TRBJ2-7. CDR1 and CDR2 from the germline V gene are SGHVS and FQNEAQ. The CDR3 covers 18 residues. CDR3: CASSQGLAGPLLNSEQYF. The CDR3 nucleotides are TGTGCCAGCAGCCAGGGACTAGCGGGGCCCCTTCTAAATAGCGAGCAGTACTTC.

The chain carries TRBV7-9 and TRBJ2-5; 7 bases are a match to TRBD2. Germline V gene data show CDR1 as SEHNR and CDR2 as FQNEAQ (reference sequence). V trimming: 5 bases; J trimming: 5 bases; junction bases outside the gene matches: 14. The CDR3 has 16 residues. This CDR3 is CASSATSVGRVETQYF. The CDR3 coding sequence is TGTGCCAGCAGCGCAACCTCGGTAGGGAGGGTGGAGACCCAGTACTTC.

This chain connects TRBV11-2 to TRBJ2-4; TRBD1 matches at 12 bases. The germline V gene encodes CDR1 SGHAT and CDR2 FQNNGV. The CDR3 consists of 17 residues. V was clipped by 1 base and J by 9 bases; unmatched bases: 10. CDR3 nucleotide sequence: TGTGCCAGCAGCTTAGCGGGACAGGGGGCCTACCGCAGCATTCAGTACTTC. As protein: CASSLAGQGAYRSIQYF.